This T cell receptor beta chain was captured in a study of spatial heterogeneity in lung cancer. Time point noted: sample taken at primary tumor resection. Whole RNA came from tumor, nontumor lung or frozen PBMC and was sequenced without being sorted. Germline lookup yields CDR1 SGHNT and CDR2 YENEEA. The V gene end was trimmed by 5 bases and the J gene end by 2 bases; junction bases not matched to a gene: 11. The CDR3 runs to 17 residues. Single TCR cDNA molecules each had their own unique molecular identifier. TCRdb recomputed calls from the 5' RACE reads with MiXCR, one row per CDR3 protein. The repertoire has around 87,000 distinct CDR3 sequences, approximately 12% of them found once; the top ten carry about 38%.

The TCR comes from a male donor with early-stage non-small cell lung cancer. V usage is TRBV11-3 and J usage is TRBJ1-1; 10 nucleotides line up with TRBD1. This specimen consisted of PBMCs, obtained at surgery. The CDR3 bases are TGTGCCAGCAGCCAGGGGGGACAGGGGAGAGCTAACACTGAAGCTTTCTTT. Translation gives CASSQGGQGRANTEAFF.